The 28 T cell receptor beta chains in this list originate from one sample, sequenced in a study of PD-1 blockade in classical Hodgkin lymphoma. Patients all relapsed after autologous stem cell transplantation, and there was variation in brentuximab vedotin exposure. Sequencing used immunoSEQ multiplex PCR; TCRdb keeps in-frame clones, though not all of them. The table lists approximately 70,000 clones, 85% to 95% of them singletons. Sequencing was performed on peripheral blood mononuclear cells (PBMCs), taken at baseline. These receptors were obtained from a human donor with classical Hodgkin lymphoma.

This clone appeared once. This chain uses TRBV2 with TRBJ2-7, with D perhaps matching TRBD1 or TRBD2 (5 bases each). The length of the CDR3 is 12 residues. In germline, CDR1 is SNHLY, CDR2 FYNNEI. V was clipped by 8 bases and J by 7 bases, with 15 bases between them. The CDR3 is CASRPDSGEQYF. CDR3 DNA: TGTGCCAGCCGACCCGACAGCGGTGAGCAGTACTTC.

The rearrangement uses TRBV4-3 and TRBJ2-3; 8 nucleotides agree with TRBD2. Germline trimming cut 2 bases from V and 3 bases from J; bases unmatched to any gene: 10. CDR1 is LGHNA and CDR2 is YSLEER in the germline V gene. There are 17 residues in the CDR3. CDR3 sequence: CASSQNGALAATDTQYF. The CDR3 nucleotides read TGCGCCAGCAGCCAAAATGGGGCACTAGCGGCTACAGATACGCAGTATTTT.

In its sample, this clone is medium-sized. The chain combines TRBV5-6 with TRBJ2-7; D perhaps matches TRBD1 (6 bases). The CDR3 is 17 residues long. The V gene lost 0 bases and the J gene lost 3 bases, with 19 bases spanning the gap. CDR1 and CDR2 from the germline V gene are SGHDT and YYEEEE. As DNA, the CDR3 is TGTGCCAGCAGCTTGGACAGGGCGATTGGGATAAACTACGAGCAGTACTTC. Its protein is CASSLDRAIGINYEQYF.

The rearrangement uses TRBV7-9 and TRBJ2-2; D is uncertain. The CDR3 spans 15 residues. Deletions cut 5 bases from V and 4 bases from J, with 14 bases between. Germline-derived CDR1 and CDR2 are SEHNR and FQNEAQ (reference sequence). CDR3: CASSQADTFTGELFF. In nucleotides, the CDR3 is TGTGCCAGCAGCCAAGCAGACACGTTCACCGGGGAGCTGTTTTTT.

The chain is built from TRBV13 and TRBJ1-1; D gene unclear. Trimming cost V 5 bases and J 6 bases, with 10 bases left between them. CDR3 length: 12 amino acids. Germline assignment: CDR1 PRHDT and CDR2 FYEKMQ (reference sequence). The DNA of the CDR3 is TGTGCCAGCAGCATAGATTACTCTGAAGCTTTCTTT. It specifies CASSIDYSEAFF.

This chain uses TRBV19 with TRBJ2-5, with a weak D call TRBD1 (6 bases). V was clipped by 5 bases and J by 3 bases, with 10 bases between them. Germline V gene data show CDR1 as LNHDA and CDR2 as SQIVND (reference sequence). The CDR3 has 13 amino acids. For the CDR3, the DNA is TGTGCCAGTAGTGCCCACAGGGAAGAGACCCAGTACTTC. This codes for CASSAHREETQYF.

This clone was detected once. The CDR3 protein is CSVAWTGGNKLFF. The CDR3 coding sequence is TGCAGCGTTGCTTGGACAGGGGGGAACAAACTGTTTTTT. The chain employs TRBV29-1 and TRBJ1-4, with 10 positions matching TRBD1. J lost 11 bases, V lost 4 bases, and 7 bases had no gene match. The CDR3 contains 13 residues. In germline, CDR1 is SQVTM, CDR2 ANQGSEA.

This clone was seen only once. This chain joins TRBV19 and TRBJ1-4; the D is unclear. The CDR3 has 17 residues. Per the germline V gene, CDR1 is LNHDA and CDR2 is SQIVND (reference sequence). V was cut by 1 base and J by 0 bases, with 12 bases left in between. CDR3 in DNA: TGTGCCAGTAGTATAGGGCCAGTACCCGCAACTAATGAAAAACTGTTTTTT. Translated, it gives CASSIGPVPATNEKLFF.

The rearrangement uses TRBV7-2 and TRBJ2-1; TRBD2 is a possible D gene (5 bases). The CDR3 consists of 13 residues. Trimming stripped 7 bases from V and 9 bases from J, with 16 bases between. Per germline, CDR1 SGHTA and CDR2 FQGNSA. The CDR3 DNA sequence: TGTGCCAGCACTGGGGAGCTGGTGGGTGAGCAGTTCTTC. Translating gives CASTGELVGEQFF.

The genes are TRBV9 and TRBJ1-5; D uncertain. The CDR3 totals 13 residues. Germline CDR1 is SGDLS and CDR2 is YYNGEE. With 7 bases removed from V and 0 bases from J, the gap between germline ends came to 8 bases. In nucleotides, the CDR3 is TGTGCCAGCTCCACGGATAGCAATCAGCCCCAGCATTTT. The encoded protein is CASSTDSNQPQHF.

The rearrangement uses TRBV6-4 and TRBJ2-1, with D possibly being TRBD2 (5 bases). The CDR3 totals 13 residues. V lost 2 bases to trimming and J lost 6 bases, with 8 bases between them. Per germline, CDR1 MRHNA and CDR2 SNTAGT. CDR3 DNA: TGTGCCAGCAGTGACCGAGGGAGCAATGAGCAGTTCTTC. This translates into CASSDRGSNEQFF.

The chain joins TRBV5-4 to TRBJ2-1; D might be TRBD1 (6 bases). The CDR3 contains 16 residues. Trimming took 0 bases from V and 1 from J, leaving 11 bases between them. The germline gives CDR1 SGHNT, CDR2 YYREEE (reference sequence). The CDR3 DNA reads as TGTGCCAGCAGCTTGGTCAGGGGTCCGTCCTACAATGAGCAGTTCTTC. Amino acids: CASSLVRGPSYNEQFF.

The chain has TRBV27 and TRBJ2-7; D perhaps matches TRBD2 (7 bases). With 3 bases removed from V and 3 bases from J, the gap between germline ends came to 15 bases. The CDR3 is made up of 15 amino acids. Germline V gene lookup returns CDR1 MNHEY and CDR2 SMNVEV (reference sequence). The CDR3: CASSFGAGHRYEQYF. In DNA form, the CDR3 reads TGTGCCAGCAGTTTCGGAGCGGGACATCGCTACGAGCAGTACTTC.

This clone was detected only once. The chain carries TRBV5-1 and TRBJ2-2, with D maybe TRBD2 (6 bases). The CDR3 is 17 amino acids. Germline V gene sequence: CDR1 SGHRS, CDR2 YFSETQ. V lost 2 bases to trimming and J lost 0 bases, with 14 bases between them. As DNA, the CDR3 is TGCGCCAGCAGCTTTGAGTGGAGGGCCGCGAACACCGGGGAGCTGTTTTTT. Its translation: CASSFEWRAANTGELFF. The whole variable domain, remainder taken from reference TRBV5-1 and TRBJ2-2, is KAGVTQTPRYLIKTRGQQVTLSCSPISGHRSVSWYQQTPGQGLQFLFEYFSETQRNKGNFPGRFSGRQFSNSRSEMNVSTLELGDSALYLCASSFEWRAANTGELFFGEGSRLTVL.

The rearrangement joins TRBV19 to TRBJ1-5; TRBD1 might be the D (5 bases). The ends were cut back, 3 bases at V and 0 bases at J, with 18 bases in the middle. This CDR3 region has 18 residues. Germline lookup yields CDR1 LNHDA and CDR2 SQIVND (reference sequence). In DNA, the CDR3 is TGTGCCAGTAGTATTCGGGAAGGGGACCCATCTAGCAATCAGCCCCAGCATTTT. This codes for CASSIREGDPSSNQPQHF. Filled out from reference TRBV19 and TRBJ1-5, the complete variable domain reads DGGITQSPKYLFRKEGQNVTLSCEQNLNHDAMYWYRQDPGQGLRLIYYSQIVNDFQKGDIAEGYSVSREKKESFPLTVTSAQKNPTAFYLCASSIREGDPSSNQPQHFGDGTRLSIL.

As for this clone: This sample also contains other DNA sequences that code for the same CDR3. V gene TRBV6-5 combines with J gene TRBJ2-7, with D unresolved. V dropped 0 bases and J dropped 1 base, with 7 bases sitting between them. This CDR3 spans 14 amino acids. CDR1 MNHEY and CDR2 SVGAGI come from the germline V gene. CDR3 residues: CASSYSGLSYEQYF. CDR3 nucleotide sequence: TGTGCCAGCAGTTACTCCGGGCTATCCTACGAGCAGTACTTC.

This clone was seen only a few times. As DNA, the CDR3 is TGCGCCAGCAGCGTTCTGCTAGCGGGAGGGTCGGCAGATACGCAGTATTTT. Translating it yields CASSVLLAGGSADTQYF. V is TRBV4-3 and J is TRBJ2-3; TRBD2 agrees at 12 bases. Germline lookup yields CDR1 LGHNA and CDR2 YSLEER. This CDR3 comprises 17 residues. The V and J ends lost 5 bases and 4 bases, in that order; junction bases with no gene match: 10.

The chain joins TRBV12-5 to TRBJ2-3, with 11 bases that match TRBD2. The length of the CDR3 is 18 residues. With 3 bases clipped from V and 2 bases from J, the junction kept 10 bases outside the gene matches. Germline values: CDR1 LGHNT, CDR2 FRNRAP. The CDR3 loop is CASGFTTSGDFPTDTQYF. The CDR3 nucleotides are TGTGCTAGTGGTTTTACGACTAGCGGGGACTTCCCCACAGATACGCAGTATTTT. The whole variable domain, filled in from reference TRBV12-5 and TRBJ2-3, reads DARVTQTPRHKVTEMGQEVTMRCQPILGHNTVFWYRQTMMQGLELLAYFRNRAPLDDSGMPKDRFSAEMPDATLATLKIQPSEPRDSAVYFCASGFTTSGDFPTDTQYFGPGTRLTVL.

The chain uses TRBV9 and TRBJ2-2; D is undetermined. CDR3 length: 17 residues. Germline V gene sequence: CDR1 SGDLS, CDR2 YYNGEE. Trimming shortened V by 2 bases and J by 0 bases, and 14 bases separated the two germline ends. CDR3 DNA sequence: TGTGCCAGCAGCGTGATAGGGAATATCGCGAACACCGGGGAGCTGTTTTTT. Protein: CASSVIGNIANTGELFF.

This clone showed up just once. The gene calls are TRBV29-1 and TRBJ1-2; 9 bases agree with TRBD1. Per germline, CDR1 SQVTM and CDR2 ANQGSEA. This CDR3 has 12 amino acids. J lost 13 bases, V lost 4 bases, and 10 bases had no gene match. The CDR3 DNA reads as TGCAGCGTTGTCCCGGGACAGGGTTTAAGCACCTTC. Translating it yields CSVVPGQGLSTF.

The chain uses TRBV4-3 and TRBJ2-2, with D unclear. The germline CDR1 and CDR2 sequences are LGHNA and YSLEER. The ends were cut back, 0 bases at V and 2 bases at J, with 13 bases in the middle. The CDR3 runs 17 residues. The CDR3 DNA reads TGCGCCAGCAGCCAAGAAATGGGTAGCTCTAACACCGGGGAGCTGTTTTTT. This gives the protein CASSQEMGSSNTGELFF.

The rearrangement uses TRBV5-1 and TRBJ2-7; D may correspond to TRBD1 or TRBD2 (5 bases each). Germline V gene sequence: CDR1 SGHRS, CDR2 YFSETQ. With 0 bases removed from V and 4 bases from J, the gap between germline ends came to 11 bases. The CDR3 sequence is 14 residues long. The CDR3 sequence is CASSLARGYYEQYF. CDR3 bases: TGCGCCAGCAGCTTGGCGAGGGGATATTACGAGCAGTACTTC. Filled out from reference TRBV5-1 and TRBJ2-7, the complete variable domain reads KAGVTQTPRYLIKTRGQQVTLSCSPISGHRSVSWYQQTPGQGLQFLFEYFSETQRNKGNFPGRFSGRQFSNSRSEMNVSTLELGDSALYLCASSLARGYYEQYFGPGTRLTVT.

V usage is TRBV7-7 and J usage is TRBJ2-5; tentatively, D is TRBD1 (6 bases). The V gene lost 5 bases and the J gene lost 1 base, with 11 bases spanning the gap. Germline CDR1 reads SSHAT; CDR2 reads FNYEAQ (reference sequence). The CDR3 is made up of 14 amino acids. CDR3 region: CASSRGQSQETQYF. In nucleotides, the CDR3 is TGTGCCAGCAGCCGGGGACAATCCCAAGAGACCCAGTACTTC.

The rearrangement uses TRBV4-2 and TRBJ1-3; 7 nucleotides agree with TRBD1. CDR3 length equals 19 residues. The ends lost 3 bases at V and 0 bases at J; junction bases unmatched: 14. Germline assignment: CDR1 LGHNA and CDR2 YNFKEQ. CDR3: CASSQYTWGQRVSGNTIYF. In DNA, the CDR3 is TGTGCCAGCAGCCAGTATACGTGGGGACAGAGGGTCTCTGGAAACACCATATATTTT.

V and J are TRBV5-1 and TRBJ2-3; tentative D call: TRBD2 (6 bases). Trimming took 1 base from V and 1 from J, leaving 10 bases between them. The CDR3 length is 15 residues. CDR1 and CDR2 (germline): SGHRS, YFSETQ. CDR3 bases: TGCGCCAGCAGCTTGACTAGCTGGGGCACAGATACGCAGTATTTT. It codes for CASSLTSWGTDTQYF.

The chain links TRBV23-1 to TRBJ2-7; 8 nucleotides align to TRBD2. TRBV23-1 falls under the ORF class, with uncertain function. The junction had 10 bases not matched to a gene; V was cut back by 0 bases and J by 3 bases. CDR3 length equals 17 residues. CDR3 coding DNA: TGCGCCAGCAGTCAATCCCCGGGGGGGCCAGGGTTCTACGAGCAGTACTTC. Its protein product is CASSQSPGGPGFYEQYF.

The V call is TRBV19, the J call TRBJ1-1; perhaps TRBD1 as D (5 bases). Trimming left V 3 bases short and J 11 bases short, with 19 bases between. The CDR3 contains 14 residues. CDR1 is LNHDA, CDR2 SQIVND, per germline (reference sequence). The CDR3 DNA sequence: TGTGCCAGTAGTATGGGGGGGTCGGCCGTTGAGGCTTTCTTT. Amino acids: CASSMGGSAVEAFF.

V and J are TRBV27 and TRBJ2-1; 9 bases line up with TRBD2. V lost 5 bases, J lost 1 base, and 3 bases stayed unmatched. CDR1 and CDR2 (germline): MNHEY, SMNVEV (reference sequence). This CDR3 has 15 residues. The DNA for the CDR3 is TGTGCCAGCAGTCTGACTAGCGGTTCCTACAATGAGCAGTTCTTC. Its translation is CASSLTSGSYNEQFF.